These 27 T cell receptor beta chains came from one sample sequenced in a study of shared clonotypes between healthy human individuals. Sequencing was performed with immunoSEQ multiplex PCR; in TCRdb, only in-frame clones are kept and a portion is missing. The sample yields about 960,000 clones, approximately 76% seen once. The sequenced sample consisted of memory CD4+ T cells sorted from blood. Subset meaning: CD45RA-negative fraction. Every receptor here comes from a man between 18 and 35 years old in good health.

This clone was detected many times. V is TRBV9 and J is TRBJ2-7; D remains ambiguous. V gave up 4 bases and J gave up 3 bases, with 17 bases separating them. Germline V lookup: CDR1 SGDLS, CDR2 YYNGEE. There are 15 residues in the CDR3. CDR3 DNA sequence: TGTGCCAGCAGCATTGGGCGCCCCACCGACTACGAGCAGTACTTC. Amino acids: CASSIGRPTDYEQYF. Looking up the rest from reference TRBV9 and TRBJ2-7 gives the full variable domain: DSGVTQTPKHLITATGQRVTLRCSPRSGDLSVYWYQQSLDQGLQFLIQYYNGEERAKGNILERFSAQQFPDLHSELNLSSLELGDSALYFCASSIGRPTDYEQYFGPGTRLTVT.

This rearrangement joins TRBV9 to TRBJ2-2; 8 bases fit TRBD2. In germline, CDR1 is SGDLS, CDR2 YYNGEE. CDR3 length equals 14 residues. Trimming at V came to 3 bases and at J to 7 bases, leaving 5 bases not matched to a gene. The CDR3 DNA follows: TGTGCCAGCAGCGCAACTAGCGGCATCGGGGAGCTGTTTTTT. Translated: CASSATSGIGELFF. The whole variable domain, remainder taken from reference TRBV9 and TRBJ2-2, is DSGVTQTPKHLITATGQRVTLRCSPRSGDLSVYWYQQSLDQGLQFLIQYYNGEERAKGNILERFSAQQFPDLHSELNLSSLELGDSALYFCASSATSGIGELFFGEGSRLTVL.

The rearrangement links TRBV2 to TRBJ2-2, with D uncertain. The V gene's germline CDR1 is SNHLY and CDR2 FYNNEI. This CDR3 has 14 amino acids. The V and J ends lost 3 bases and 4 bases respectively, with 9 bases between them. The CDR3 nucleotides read TGTGCCAGCAGTGAGGGTGGGATCACCGGGGAGCTGTTTTTT. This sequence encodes CASSEGGITGELFF. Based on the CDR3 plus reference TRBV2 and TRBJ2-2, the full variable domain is EPEVTQTPSHQVTQMGQEVILRCVPISNHLYFYWYRQILGQKVEFLVSFYNNEISEKSEIFDDQFSVERPDGSNFTLKIRSTKLEDSAMYFCASSEGGITGELFFGEGSRLTVL.

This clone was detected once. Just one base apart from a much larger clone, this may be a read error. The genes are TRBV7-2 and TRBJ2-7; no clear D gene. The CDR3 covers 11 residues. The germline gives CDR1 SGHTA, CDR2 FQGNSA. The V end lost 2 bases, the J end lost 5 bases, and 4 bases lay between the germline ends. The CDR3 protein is CASSLYNEQYF. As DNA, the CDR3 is TGTGCCAGCAGCTTATACAACGAGCAGTACTTC.

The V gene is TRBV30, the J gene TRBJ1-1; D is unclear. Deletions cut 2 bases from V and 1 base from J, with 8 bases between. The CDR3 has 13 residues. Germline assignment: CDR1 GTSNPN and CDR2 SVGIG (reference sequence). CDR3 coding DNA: TGTGCCTGGAGTCATACAGAGAACACTGAAGCTTTCTTT. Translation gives CAWSHTENTEAFF.

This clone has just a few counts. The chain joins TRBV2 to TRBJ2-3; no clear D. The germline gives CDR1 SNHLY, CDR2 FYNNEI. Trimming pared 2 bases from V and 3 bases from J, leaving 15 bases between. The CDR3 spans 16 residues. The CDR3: CASSELTRLVTDTQYF. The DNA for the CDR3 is TGTGCCAGCAGTGAATTGACCCGACTGGTTACAGATACGCAGTATTTT.

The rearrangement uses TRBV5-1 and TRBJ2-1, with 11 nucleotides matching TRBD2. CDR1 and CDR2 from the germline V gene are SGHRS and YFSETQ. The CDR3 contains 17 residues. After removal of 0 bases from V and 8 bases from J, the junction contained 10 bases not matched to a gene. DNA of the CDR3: TGCGCCAGCAGCTTGGAAAAGACTAGCGGGAAACGGGATGAGCAGTTCTTC. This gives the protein CASSLEKTSGKRDEQFF.

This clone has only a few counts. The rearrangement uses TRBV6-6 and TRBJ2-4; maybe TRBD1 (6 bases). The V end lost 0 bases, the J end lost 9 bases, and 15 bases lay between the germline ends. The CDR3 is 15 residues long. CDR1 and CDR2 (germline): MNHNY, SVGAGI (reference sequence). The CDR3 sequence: CASSYSAQLGGIQYF. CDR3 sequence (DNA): TGTGCCAGCAGTTACTCGGCCCAATTAGGGGGCATTCAGTACTTC.

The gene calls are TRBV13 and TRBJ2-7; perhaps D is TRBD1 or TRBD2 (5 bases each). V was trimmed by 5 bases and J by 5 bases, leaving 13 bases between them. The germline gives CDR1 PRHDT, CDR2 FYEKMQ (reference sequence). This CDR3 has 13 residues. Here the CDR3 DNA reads TGTGCCAGCAGCACCACTAGGGGTAACGAGCAGTACTTC. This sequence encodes CASSTTRGNEQYF.

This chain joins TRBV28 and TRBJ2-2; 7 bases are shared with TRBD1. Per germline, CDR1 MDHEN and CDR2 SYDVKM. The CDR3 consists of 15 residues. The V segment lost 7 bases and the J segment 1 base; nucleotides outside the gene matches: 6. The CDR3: CASTEQGLNTGELFF. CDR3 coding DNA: TGTGCCAGCACCGAACAGGGGTTGAACACCGGGGAGCTGTTTTTT.

The CDR3 protein is CASSYGRTTQETQYF. CDR3 DNA sequence: TGCGCCAGCAGCTATGGACGGACAACTCAAGAGACCCAGTACTTC. J is TRBJ2-5 and V is TRBV5-1, with TRBD1 as a possible D gene (5 bases). The CDR3 consists of 15 residues. The V gene lost 3 bases and the J gene lost 2 bases, with 14 bases spanning the gap. The germline CDR1 and CDR2 sequences are SGHRS and YFSETQ.

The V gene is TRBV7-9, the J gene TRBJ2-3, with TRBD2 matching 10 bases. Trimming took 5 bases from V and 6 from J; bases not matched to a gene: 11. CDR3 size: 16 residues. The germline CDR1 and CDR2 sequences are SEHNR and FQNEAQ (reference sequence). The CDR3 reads CASSPLSGGVVDTQYF. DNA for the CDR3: TGTGCCAGCAGCCCCCTGAGCGGGGGGGTGGTTGATACGCAGTATTTT.

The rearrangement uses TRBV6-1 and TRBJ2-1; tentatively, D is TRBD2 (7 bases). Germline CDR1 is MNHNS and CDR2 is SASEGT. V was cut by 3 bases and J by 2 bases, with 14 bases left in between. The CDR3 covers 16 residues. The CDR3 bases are TGTGCCAGCAGTGAGGGGGGCGGGGGCCCCTACAATGAGCAGTTCTTC. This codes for CASSEGGGGPYNEQFF.

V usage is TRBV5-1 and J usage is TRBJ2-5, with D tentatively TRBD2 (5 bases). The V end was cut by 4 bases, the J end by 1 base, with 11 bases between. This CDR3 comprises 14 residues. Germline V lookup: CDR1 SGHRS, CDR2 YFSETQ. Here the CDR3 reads CASSPGRAQETQYF. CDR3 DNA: TGCGCCAGCAGCCCCGGGCGGGCCCAAGAGACCCAGTACTTC.

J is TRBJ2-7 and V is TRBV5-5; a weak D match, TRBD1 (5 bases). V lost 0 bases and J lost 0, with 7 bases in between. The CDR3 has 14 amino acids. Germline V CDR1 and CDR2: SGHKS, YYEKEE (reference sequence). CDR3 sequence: CASSLAGLSYEQYF. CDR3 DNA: TGTGCCAGCAGCTTGGCAGGGCTCTCCTACGAGCAGTACTTC.

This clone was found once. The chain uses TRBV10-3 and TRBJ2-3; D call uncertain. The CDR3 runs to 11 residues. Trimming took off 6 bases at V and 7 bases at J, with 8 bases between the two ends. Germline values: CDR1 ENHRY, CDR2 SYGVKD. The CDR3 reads CAISGGYTQYF. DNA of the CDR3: TGTGCCATCAGCGGTGGGTATACGCAGTATTTT.

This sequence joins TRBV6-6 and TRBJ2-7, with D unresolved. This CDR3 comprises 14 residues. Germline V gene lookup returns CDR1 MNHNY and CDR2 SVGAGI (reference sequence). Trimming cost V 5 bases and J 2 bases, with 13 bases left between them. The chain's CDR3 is CASSPWTDTYEQYF. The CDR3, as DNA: TGTGCCAGCAGTCCCTGGACGGATACCTACGAGCAGTACTTC.

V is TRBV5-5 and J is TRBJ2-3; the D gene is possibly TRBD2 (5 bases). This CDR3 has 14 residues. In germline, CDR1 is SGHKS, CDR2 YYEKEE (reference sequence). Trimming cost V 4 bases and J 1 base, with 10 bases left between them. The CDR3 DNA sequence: TGTGCCAGCAGCCAGTGGACTGGCACAGATACGCAGTATTTT. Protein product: CASSQWTGTDTQYF.

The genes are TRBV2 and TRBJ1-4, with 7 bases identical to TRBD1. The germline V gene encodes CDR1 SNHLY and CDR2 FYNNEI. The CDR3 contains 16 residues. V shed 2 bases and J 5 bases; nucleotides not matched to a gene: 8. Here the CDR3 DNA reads TGTGCCAGCAGTGAAATGGCGGCAGGGGGGAATGAAAAACTGTTTTTT. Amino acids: CASSEMAAGGNEKLFF.

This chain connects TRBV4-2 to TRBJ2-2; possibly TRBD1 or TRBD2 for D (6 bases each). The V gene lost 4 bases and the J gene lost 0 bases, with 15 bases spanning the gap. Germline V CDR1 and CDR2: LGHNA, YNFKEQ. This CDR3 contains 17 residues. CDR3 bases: TGTGCCAGCAGCCCACAGGGACTTTTCGCGAACACCGGGGAGCTGTTTTTT. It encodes CASSPQGLFANTGELFF.

The CDR3 here is CASSRASGGWETQYF. In DNA, the CDR3 is TGTGCCAGCAGTCGTGCCTCAGGGGGATGGGAGACCCAGTACTTC. V and J are TRBV7-9 and TRBJ2-5, with 7 bases identical to TRBD1. Germline assignment: CDR1 SEHNR and CDR2 FQNEAQ (reference sequence). The CDR3 totals 15 residues. The junction had 12 bases not matched to a gene; V was cut back by 6 bases and J by 5 bases. The complete variable domain, with remaining parts taken from reference TRBV7-9 and TRBJ2-5, reads DTGVSQNPRHKITKRGQNVTFRCDPISEHNRLYWYRQTLGQGPEFLTYFQNEAQLEKSRLLSDRFSAERPKGSFSTLEIQRTEQGDSAMYLCASSRASGGWETQYFGPGTRLLVL.

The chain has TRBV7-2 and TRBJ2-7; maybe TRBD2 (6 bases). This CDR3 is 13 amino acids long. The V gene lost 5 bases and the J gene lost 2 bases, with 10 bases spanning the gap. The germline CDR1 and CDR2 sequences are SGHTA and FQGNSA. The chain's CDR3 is CASSRDFAYEQYF. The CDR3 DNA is TGTGCCAGCAGCCGGGACTTTGCCTACGAGCAGTACTTC.

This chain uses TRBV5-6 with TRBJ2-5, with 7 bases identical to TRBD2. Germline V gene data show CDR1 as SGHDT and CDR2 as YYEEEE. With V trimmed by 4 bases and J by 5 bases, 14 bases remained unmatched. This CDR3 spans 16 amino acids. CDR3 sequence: CASSPEGREIWETQYF. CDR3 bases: TGTGCCAGCAGCCCCGAGGGGCGGGAGATTTGGGAGACCCAGTACTTC.

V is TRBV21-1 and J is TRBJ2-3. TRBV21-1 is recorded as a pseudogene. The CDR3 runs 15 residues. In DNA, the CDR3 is TGTGCCAGCAGCAGGGTGAGAGTCTTCATGCATACGCAGTATTTT. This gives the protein CASSRVRVFMHTQYF.

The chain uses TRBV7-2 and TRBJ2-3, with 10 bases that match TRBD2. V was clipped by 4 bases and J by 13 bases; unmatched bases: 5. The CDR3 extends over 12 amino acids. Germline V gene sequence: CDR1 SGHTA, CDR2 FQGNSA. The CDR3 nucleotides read TGTGCCAGCAGCTCGGGCGGGACTAGCGAGTATTTT. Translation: CASSSGGTSEYF.

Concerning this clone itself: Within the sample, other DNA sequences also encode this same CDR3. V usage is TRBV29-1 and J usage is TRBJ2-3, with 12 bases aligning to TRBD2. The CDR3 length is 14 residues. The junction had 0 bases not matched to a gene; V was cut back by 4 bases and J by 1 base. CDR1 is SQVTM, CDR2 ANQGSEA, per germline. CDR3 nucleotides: TGCAGCGTTGGACTAGCGGGAGGCACAGATACGCAGTATTTT. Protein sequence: CSVGLAGGTDTQYF.

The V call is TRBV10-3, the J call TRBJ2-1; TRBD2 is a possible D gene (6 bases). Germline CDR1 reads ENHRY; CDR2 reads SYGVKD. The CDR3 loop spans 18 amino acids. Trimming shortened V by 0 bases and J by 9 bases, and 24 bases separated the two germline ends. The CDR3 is CAISESVGNGGTRGEQFF. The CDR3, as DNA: TGTGCCATCAGTGAGTCGGTGGGGAACGGAGGGACGAGGGGTGAGCAGTTCTTC.